This T cell receptor beta chain was profiled in a study of blood T cell repertoires in COVID-19. The sample holds a few counts of this clone. Here immunoSEQ multiplex PCR was the method, and the copy in TCRdb shows in-frame clones only, minus some. The sample lists about 370,000 clones; approximately 89% were seen once. Trimming took 6 bases from V and 0 from J, leaving 21 bases between them. Germline V gene data show CDR1 as MNHEY and CDR2 as SVGEGT. The CDR3 is made up of 18 amino acids. Sequencing was carried out using peripheral blood. The sequence came from a woman under 40 with COVID-19, enrolled during active disease. This chain links TRBV6-2 or TRBV6-3 with TRBJ1-5; no definite D call. CDR3 nucleotides: TGTGCCAGCAGCCCCGGGCGCTTTGGGAGATATAGCAATCAGCCCCAGCATTTT. Protein product: CASSPGRFGRYSNQPQHF.